This T cell receptor beta chain was identified during a study of blood T cell dynamics during melanoma immunotherapy. The germline CDR1 and CDR2 sequences are GTSNPN and SVGIG (reference sequence). The CDR3 length is 13 residues. V lost 5 bases and J lost 1, with 11 bases in between. The time point denotes: week 3, after first cycle of checkpoint inhibitor. Response was assessed by RECIST 1.1 at 12 weeks, except a couple of rapid progressors. TCRdb's table, derived via immunoSEQ multiplex PCR, lists solely in-frame clones and lacks some. The sample lists 25,000 to 35,000 clones, approximately 80% occurring once.

Sample: blood, taken from a patient treated with checkpoint blockade. The TCR sequence derives from a human donor with melanoma. The gene calls are TRBV30 and TRBJ2-5; no firm D call. CDR3 amino acids: CAWARNFQETQYF. The CDR3 DNA reads as TGTGCCTGGGCGCGCAATTTCCAAGAGACCCAGTACTTC.